These 7 T cell receptor beta chains originate from one sample sequenced in a study of cytotoxic CD8 clonotypes in ibrutinib-treated CLL. Produced via immunoSEQ multiplex PCR; TCRdb's table is partial and in-frame only. The sample comprises approximately 140,000 clones, more than 85% of which are singletons, and 10% to 12% rests with the top ten. This material consisted of PBMCs, taken after 12 months of ibrutinib treatment. The source is a human donor with chronic lymphocytic leukemia.

The rearrangement joins TRBV6-5 to TRBJ2-7; 8 positions match TRBD2. Germline lookup yields CDR1 MNHEY and CDR2 SVGAGI. Trimming took 8 bases from V and 2 from J; bases not matched to a gene: 8. This CDR3 is built from 14 residues. The CDR3, as DNA: TGTGCCAGCTTTATGCGGGAGGCTCCCTACGAGCAGTACTTC. Its protein product is CASFMREAPYEQYF.

This clone came up once. This CDR3 is CASSLTGYEQYF. In DNA form, the CDR3 reads TGTGCCAGCAGCTTAACGGGGTACGAGCAGTACTTC. The V and J genes are TRBV11-3 and TRBJ2-7; tentatively, D is TRBD2 (5 bases). The CDR3 has 12 residues. The ends were cut back, 2 bases at V and 4 bases at J, with 6 bases in the middle. From germline, CDR1 is SGHNT and CDR2 YENEEA.

The J gene is TRBJ1-5, the V gene TRBV21-1. TRBV21-1 is designated a pseudogene. This CDR3 comprises 16 residues. CDR3 residues: CASSKLGSPCGQPQHF. The CDR3 bases are TGTGCCAGCAGCAAATTGGGATCACCATGCGGTCAGCCCCAGCATTTT.

V and J are TRBV27 and TRBJ2-3; D ambiguous. The CDR3 is 13 residues long. The V gene lost 6 bases and the J gene lost 2 bases, with 9 bases spanning the gap. CDR1 MNHEY and CDR2 SMNVEV come from the germline V gene (reference sequence). The CDR3: CASRGQSTDTQYF. The CDR3, as DNA: TGTGCCAGCAGAGGGCAGTCCACAGATACGCAGTATTTT.

V is TRBV27 and J is TRBJ2-6, with D unresolved. Between the trimmed V and J ends, which lost 4 bases and 1 base, there was a span of 14 bases. The CDR3 runs 17 residues. Germline V lookup: CDR1 MNHEY, CDR2 SMNVEV (reference sequence). The CDR3 reads CASSSGTIGSGANVLTF. CDR3 DNA sequence: TGTGCCAGCAGTTCCGGTACGATTGGGTCTGGGGCCAACGTCCTGACTTTC.

The rearrangement uses TRBV30 and TRBJ1-4; D is uncertain. The CDR3 has 10 residues. The germline V gene encodes CDR1 GTSNPN and CDR2 SVGIG (reference sequence). V shed 7 bases and J shed 11 bases, with 11 bases lying between them. The CDR3 protein is CAFFREKLFF. The CDR3 nucleotides read TGTGCCTTCTTTCGAGAGAAACTGTTTTTT.

J is TRBJ2-1 and V is TRBV5-1; 7 positions agree with TRBD2. Germline CDR1 and CDR2: SGHRS and YFSETQ. The CDR3 spans 16 residues. Trimming took 1 base from V and 4 from J; bases not matched to a gene: 8. The CDR3 spells CASSLQRGAGYNEQFF. In DNA, the CDR3 is TGCGCCAGCAGCTTGCAGCGGGGCGCGGGATACAATGAGCAGTTCTTC. Complete variable domain (other parts from reference TRBV5-1 and TRBJ2-1): KAGVTQTPRYLIKTRGQQVTLSCSPISGHRSVSWYQQTPGQGLQFLFEYFSETQRNKGNFPGRFSGRQFSNSRSEMNVSTLELGDSALYLCASSLQRGAGYNEQFFGPGTRLTVL.